This is a list of T cell receptor beta chains from one sample in a study of CD8 T cells in ankylosing spondylitis. MiXCR, run by TCRdb on the 5' RACE reads, gives a single entry per CDR3 protein. The sample includes 750,000 to 850,000 distinct CDR3 sequences, about an eighth seen only once; the top ten take 0.45% to 0.6%. The specimen sequenced was blood, either unsorted or a sorted T cell fraction (not recorded which). The receptor source for this set is a male donor with ankylosing spondylitis. The CDR3 runs from the conserved cysteine through the conserved F or W. The order of the fields is D gene, clone size, J gene, V gene, CDR3 length, CDR3 DNA, CDR3 protein. D genes are given only for firm matches. The listing skips clone size in some rows; elsewhere it reads once, few, many or a size class.

>-|many|TRBJ2-7|TRBV12-3/TRBV12-4|12
TGTGCCAGCAGCACCAAACAGTACGAGCAGTACTTC
CASSTKQYEQYF
>TRBD2|many|TRBJ2-1|TRBV5-1|19
TGCGCCAGCAGCTTCCGGACTAGCGGGGCTACAGGCAGCCCAAATGAGCAGTTCTTC
CASSFRTSGATGSPNEQFF
>-|many|TRBJ2-5|TRBV29-1|14
TGCAGCGTTGTTGTCGGGGGTGGAGGGGAGACCCAGTACTTC
CSVVVGGGGETQYF
>TRBD2|many|TRBJ2-1|TRBV20-1|15
TGCAGTGCTACTGGGGGGAGGGCCTTCTACAATGAGCAGTTCTTC
CSATGGRAFYNEQFF
>-|few|TRBJ1-1|TRBV20-1|13
TGCAGTGCGTTGGACGGATTGAACACTGAAGCTTTCTTT
CSALDGLNTEAFF
>-|-|TRBJ2-5|TRBV6-2/TRBV6-3|13
TGTGCCAGCAAAAAAGCAGTGCTTCGGGCCCAGTACTTC
CASKKAVLRAQYF
>-|-|TRBJ1-2|TRBV15|13
TGTGCCACCAGCAGAGATCCTCAAAAGGGCTACACCTTC
CATSRDPQKGYTF
>TRBD1|many|TRBJ2-7|TRBV20-1|13
TGCAGTGCTAGACCGGGACAGGGGTACGAGCAGTACTTC
CSARPGQGYEQYF
>-|-|TRBJ2-1|TRBV9|13
TGTGCCAGCAGCCGGTTTGGGGGCGATGAGCAGTTCTTC
CASSRFGGDEQFF
>-|-|TRBJ2-3|TRBV4-3|17
TGCGCCAGCAGCCAAGATCGGTGGGGGGTCTACACAGATACGCAGTATTTT
CASSQDRWGVYTDTQYF
>-|-|TRBJ2-2|TRBV6-1|14
TGTGCCAGCACCAGAAGGACAAACACCGGGGAGCTGTTTTTT
CASTRRTNTGELFF
>-|many|TRBJ2-3|TRBV18|16
TGTGCCAGCTCACCTCCTACTAGCAGGGGGTCAGATACGCAGTATTTT
CASSPPTSRGSDTQYF
>-|-|TRBJ2-2|TRBV5-1|15
TGCGCCAGCAGCCTCTTAGTGGGGAACACCGGGGAGCTGTTTTTT
CASSLLVGNTGELFF
>-|few|TRBJ2-5|TRBV4-2|17
TGTGCCAGCAGCCAATGGGGATTGGGGACTGCTCAAGAGACCCAGTACTTC
CASSQWGLGTAQETQYF
>-|few|TRBJ2-2|TRBV5-1|16
TGCGCCAGCAGCTTATGGCCATTAGCGAACACCGGGGAGCTGTTTTTT
CASSLWPLANTGELFF
>TRBD1|-|TRBJ2-1|TRBV20-1|11
TGCAGTGCTAGAGAGGGACAGGAACAGTTCTTC
CSAREGQEQFF